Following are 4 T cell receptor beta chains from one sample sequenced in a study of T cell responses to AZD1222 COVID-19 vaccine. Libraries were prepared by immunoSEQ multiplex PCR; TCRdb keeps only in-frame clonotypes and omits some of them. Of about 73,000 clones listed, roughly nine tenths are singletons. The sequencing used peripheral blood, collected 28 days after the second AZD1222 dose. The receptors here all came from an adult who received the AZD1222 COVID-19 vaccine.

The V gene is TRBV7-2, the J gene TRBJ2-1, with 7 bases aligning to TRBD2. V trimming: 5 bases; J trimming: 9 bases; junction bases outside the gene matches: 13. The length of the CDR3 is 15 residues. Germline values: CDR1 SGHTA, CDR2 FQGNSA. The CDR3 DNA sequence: TGTGCCAGCAGCGATAGCGTGGGACTAAGCACTGAGCAGTTCTTC. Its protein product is CASSDSVGLSTEQFF.

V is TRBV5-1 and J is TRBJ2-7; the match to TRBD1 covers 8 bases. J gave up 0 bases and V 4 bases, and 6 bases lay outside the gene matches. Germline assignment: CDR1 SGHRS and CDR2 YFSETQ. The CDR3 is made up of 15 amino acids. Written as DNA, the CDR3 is TGCGCCAGCAGCCAAGGGACAGGAAGCTCCTACGAGCAGTACTTC. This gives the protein CASSQGTGSSYEQYF. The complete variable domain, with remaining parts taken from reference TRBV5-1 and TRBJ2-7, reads KAGVTQTPRYLIKTRGQQVTLSCSPISGHRSVSWYQQTPGQGLQFLFEYFSETQRNKGNFPGRFSGRQFSNSRSEMNVSTLELGDSALYLCASSQGTGSSYEQYFGPGTRLTVT.

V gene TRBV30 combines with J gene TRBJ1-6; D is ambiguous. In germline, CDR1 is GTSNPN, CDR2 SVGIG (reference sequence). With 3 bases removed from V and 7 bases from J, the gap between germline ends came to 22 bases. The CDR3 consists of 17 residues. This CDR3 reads CAWRSVLWATRNSPLHF. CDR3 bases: TGTGCCTGGAGATCCGTTCTCTGGGCTACCCGAAATTCACCCCTCCACTTT.

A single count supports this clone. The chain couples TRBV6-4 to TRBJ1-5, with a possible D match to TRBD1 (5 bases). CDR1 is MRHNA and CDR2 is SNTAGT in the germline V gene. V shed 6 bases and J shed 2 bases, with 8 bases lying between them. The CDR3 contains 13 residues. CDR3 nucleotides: TGTGCCAGCAGCCGGGACGGCAATCAGCCCCAGCATTTT. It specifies CASSRDGNQPQHF.